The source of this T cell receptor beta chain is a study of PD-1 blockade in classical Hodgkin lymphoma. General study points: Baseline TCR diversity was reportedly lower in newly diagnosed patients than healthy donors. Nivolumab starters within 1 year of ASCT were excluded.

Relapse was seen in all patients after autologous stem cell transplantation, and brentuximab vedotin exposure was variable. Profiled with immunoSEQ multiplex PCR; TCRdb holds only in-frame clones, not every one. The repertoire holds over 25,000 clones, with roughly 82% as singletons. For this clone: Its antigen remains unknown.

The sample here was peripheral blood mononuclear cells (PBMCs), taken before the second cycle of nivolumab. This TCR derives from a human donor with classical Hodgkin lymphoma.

The CDR3 loop is CASSSQGSGNTIYF. CDR3 nucleotides: TGTGCCAGCAGCTCCCAGGGCTCTGGAAACACCATATATTTT. The rearrangement links TRBV7-8 to TRBJ1-3; weak D call: TRBD1 (5 bases). V lost 4 bases to trimming and J lost 0 bases, with 7 bases between them. CDR3 length equals 14 residues. CDR1 is SGHVS, CDR2 FQNEAQ, per germline.